The entry below describes one TCR beta chain. Its antigen is still unknown. The germline gene is not matched at one end of the junction; a read error may be the cause. The sample belongs to a study of post-analysis software for immune sequencing data. Notes on the study in general: There were five or six TRBV segments more frequent in patients than controls, and TRBV5-6, TRBV5-1 and TRBV20-1 were among them. A significant reduction in normalized Chao1 diversity was observed in multiple sclerosis patients versus controls.

Germline loops: CDR1 SGHVS, CDR2 FQNEAQ. CDR3 length: 16 amino acids. TCR beta libraries were prepared from cDNA with unique molecular identifiers. Each CDR3 protein gets one entry after TCRdb re-called the PCR reads with MiXCR. This sample carries hundreds of thousands of distinct CDR3 sequences, 55% to 70% of them seen once, and the ten largest clones take approximately 11%. This receptor was obtained from a girl aged 2-9 years with multiple sclerosis. Input material: blood. The chain uses TRBV7-8 and TRBJ2-3; weak D call: TRBD2 (8 bases). CDR3 sequence (DNA): TGTGCTAGCAGCGGGGGACAGCAAGCTGAGAGGGATACGCAGTATTTT. Amino acids: CASSGGQQAERDTQYF.